One sample yielded the 18 T cell receptor beta chains listed below, sequenced in a study of Ad26.COV2.S vaccination and SARS-CoV-2 variants. The sample's treatment: around 19 received Ad26.COV2.S at low or high dose, single or two shots; roughly five received placebo; per-sample allocation not given. The investigators took samples on day 63 after the first vaccine or placebo injection. Assay: immunoSEQ multiplex PCR; the TCRdb copy retains only in-frame clones and omits some. This sample has hundreds of thousands of clones, with approximately 89% found just once. Sequencing used peripheral blood, obtained in a trial of Ad26.COV2.S vaccine versus placebo. The receptor source for this set is a person aged 18-60 years who received the Ad26.COV2.S COVID-19 vaccine or a placebo.

The chain links TRBV12-3 or TRBV12-4 to TRBJ1-2; D gene ambiguous. Trimming shortened V by 5 bases and J by 9 bases, and 13 bases separated the two germline ends. CDR3 length: 12 amino acids. CDR3 DNA: TGTGCCAGCAGTCCTATCGGGTTAAGCTACACCTTC. Its translation: CASSPIGLSYTF.

V gene TRBV11-2 combines with J gene TRBJ2-7, with unresolved D. The germline gives CDR1 SGHAT, CDR2 FQNNGV. The CDR3 sequence is 15 residues long. V was clipped by 2 bases and J by 0 bases, with 11 bases between them. CDR3 region: CASSLTVGYSYEQYV. CDR3 DNA sequence: TGTGCCAGCAGCTTAACCGTCGGATACTCCTACGAGCAGTACGTC.

The J gene is TRBJ1-1, the V gene TRBV6-6, with 8 bases aligning to TRBD1. CDR3 length equals 11 residues. The junction had 7 bases not matched to a gene; V was cut back by 6 bases and J by 13 bases. Germline-derived CDR1 and CDR2 are MNHNY and SVGAGI (reference sequence). The CDR3: CASRTGQGLFF. CDR3 in DNA: TGTGCCAGCAGAACCGGACAGGGACTTTTCTTT.

There are a few counts of this clone. The gene calls are TRBV5-1 and TRBJ1-3; TRBD1 matches 7 bases. Germline values: CDR1 SGHRS, CDR2 YFSETQ. The length of the CDR3 is 15 residues. The junction had 6 bases not matched to a gene; V was cut back by 4 bases and J by 2 bases. CDR3 in DNA: TGCGCCAGCAGCCCCGGACAGGCCCCTGGAAACACCATATATTTT. It translates to CASSPGQAPGNTIYF.

The sample holds a few counts of this clone. J is TRBJ2-7 and V is TRBV2, with TRBD1 as a possible D gene (6 bases). The germline V gene has CDR1 SNHLY and CDR2 FYNNEI. The CDR3 is made up of 13 amino acids. The ends were cut back, 11 bases at V and 3 bases at J, with 17 bases in the middle. CDR3 loop: CASTARTDYEQYF. The CDR3 coding sequence is TGTGCCTCAACGGCCCGGACAGACTACGAGCAGTACTTC.

This clone was found a few times. The V and J genes are TRBV7-9 and TRBJ1-1; the D is unclear. Germline V lookup: CDR1 SEHNR, CDR2 FQNEAQ (reference sequence). This CDR3 is built from 14 residues. V lost 10 bases and J lost 7, with 22 bases in between. The CDR3 bases are TGTGCCACCTCCTCGGAACAGCCTCAAAGTGAAGCTTTCTTT. It yields the protein CATSSEQPQSEAFF. The whole variable domain, filled in from reference TRBV7-9 and TRBJ1-1, reads DTGVSQNPRHKITKRGQNVTFRCDPISEHNRLYWYRQTLGQGPEFLTYFQNEAQLEKSRLLSDRFSAERPKGSFSTLEIQRTEQGDSAMYLCATSSEQPQSEAFFGQGTRLTVV.

The J gene is TRBJ2-2, the V gene TRBV14; 9 bases are a match to TRBD1. J lost 3 bases, V lost 4 bases, and 0 bases had no gene match. CDR1 and CDR2 (germline): SGHDN, FVKESK. CDR3 length: 14 residues. The CDR3 bases are TGTGCCAGCAGCCGACAGGGGGACACCGGGGAGCTGTTTTTT. It yields the protein CASSRQGDTGELFF.

The rearrangement links TRBV19 to TRBJ2-3; 10 nucleotides align to TRBD2. The J segment lost 3 bases and the V segment lost 4 bases, leaving 7 bases of the junction unmatched. Germline V CDR1 and CDR2: LNHDA, SQIVND (reference sequence). The CDR3 loop spans 16 amino acids. CDR3 in amino acids: CASSTQRGGRTDTQYF. CDR3 in DNA: TGTGCCAGTAGTACCCAGCGGGGGGGCCGGACAGATACGCAGTATTTT.

The genes are TRBV4-1 and TRBJ2-4; 7 bases are a match to TRBD1. The CDR3 is 18 amino acids. CDR1 is MGHRA and CDR2 is YSYEKL in the germline V gene. The ends lost 5 bases at V and 1 base at J; junction bases unmatched: 14. This CDR3 reads CASSLVPHRGLAKNIQYF. The CDR3, as DNA: TGCGCCAGCAGCTTAGTTCCTCACAGGGGCCTTGCCAAAAACATTCAGTACTTC.

This sequence joins TRBV7-8 and TRBJ1-6; 7 bases match TRBD1. Germline V gives CDR1 SGHVS, CDR2 FQNEAQ. The CDR3 totals 16 residues. V gave up 5 bases and J gave up 9 bases; unmatched junction bases: 13. CDR3 DNA sequence: TGTGCCAGCAGCCAGGGCAGGGACAGTTGGAGTTCACCCCTCCACTTT. This sequence encodes CASSQGRDSWSSPLHF.

The genes are TRBV10-3 and TRBJ2-3; 7 nucleotides line up with TRBD2. Germline trimming cut 7 bases from V and 3 bases from J; bases unmatched to any gene: 19. Germline CDR1 and CDR2: ENHRY and SYGVKD. CDR3 size: 18 residues. CDR3 sequence: CAITNFEREDGVTDTQYF. CDR3 bases: TGTGCCATCACCAACTTCGAACGGGAGGATGGGGTAACAGATACGCAGTATTTT.

The J gene is TRBJ1-3, the V gene TRBV5-1; D remains unclear. V was pared by 5 bases and J by 0 bases, with 12 bases between. The CDR3 has 15 amino acids. Germline assignment: CDR1 SGHRS and CDR2 YFSETQ. CDR3 protein: CASRIGVSSGNTIYF. Written as DNA, the CDR3 is TGCGCCAGCAGGATCGGCGTAAGCTCTGGAAACACCATATATTTT.

The chain employs TRBV30 and TRBJ2-6; D perhaps matches TRBD2 (6 bases). The germline V gene encodes CDR1 GTSNPN and CDR2 SVGIG (reference sequence). The germline V and J ends were trimmed by 3 bases and 0 bases, with 21 bases remaining between them. The CDR3 loop spans 19 amino acids. In DNA, the CDR3 is TGTGCCTGGAGCCAAACCCGGGAGCTCGGAAACTCTGGGGCCAACGTCCTGACTTTC. This encodes CAWSQTRELGNSGANVLTF.

The V call is TRBV4-2, the J call TRBJ2-3, with D possibly matching TRBD1 (6 bases). The CDR3 is made up of 15 amino acids. The germline V gene has CDR1 LGHNA and CDR2 YNFKEQ. V lost 5 bases, J lost 2 bases, and 14 bases lay in between. The CDR3 spells CASSSDSAATDTQYF. In DNA form, the CDR3 reads TGTGCCAGCAGCTCGGACAGTGCCGCCACAGATACGCAGTATTTT.

This chain links TRBV30 with TRBJ2-5; either TRBD1 or TRBD2 may supply D (5 bases each). The V gene's germline CDR1 is GTSNPN and CDR2 SVGIG (reference sequence). This CDR3 has 13 residues. The V end was cut by 0 bases, the J end by 5 bases, with 10 bases between. The CDR3 protein is CAWSVSGGETQYF. The CDR3 region has the DNA TGTGCCTGGAGTGTAAGTGGGGGTGAGACCCAGTACTTC.

This clone was counted a single time. The chain has TRBV9 and TRBJ2-2; D is perhaps TRBD2 (7 bases). The germline CDR1 and CDR2 sequences are SGDLS and YYNGEE. The CDR3 is 15 amino acids. The germline V and J ends were trimmed by 6 bases and 7 bases, with 19 bases remaining between them. For the CDR3, the DNA is TGTGCCAGCACCTCGAGGGGGGGCGGTATCGGGGAGCTGTTTTTT. Translating gives CASTSRGGGIGELFF.

This rearrangement joins TRBV9 to TRBJ1-4; 10 bases agree with TRBD1. There are 15 residues in the CDR3. V lost 4 bases to trimming and J lost 6 bases; unmatched junction nucleotides: 6. The germline CDR1 and CDR2 sequences are SGDLS and YYNGEE. The CDR3 DNA reads as TGTGCCAGCAGCACCACGACAGGGGGCTATGAAAAACTGTTTTTT. Amino acids: CASSTTTGGYEKLFF. Combining the CDR3 with reference TRBV9 and TRBJ1-4 gives the whole variable domain DSGVTQTPKHLITATGQRVTLRCSPRSGDLSVYWYQQSLDQGLQFLIQYYNGEERAKGNILERFSAQQFPDLHSELNLSSLELGDSALYFCASSTTTGGYEKLFFGSGTQLSVL.

The chain employs TRBV2 and TRBJ1-5; D is possibly TRBD1 (5 bases). The CDR3 has 15 amino acids. The ends were cut back, 0 bases at V and 7 bases at J, with 13 bases in the middle. Germline assignment: CDR1 SNHLY and CDR2 FYNNEI. The CDR3 here is CASSEALGGLQPQHF. The CDR3 DNA reads TGTGCCAGCAGTGAAGCGCTCGGGGGTCTCCAGCCCCAGCATTTT. The full variable domain, in which reference TRBV2 and TRBJ1-5 provide the parts outside the CDR3, is EPEVTQTPSHQVTQMGQEVILRCVPISNHLYFYWYRQILGQKVEFLVSFYNNEISEKSEIFDDQFSVERPDGSNFTLKIRSTKLEDSAMYFCASSEALGGLQPQHFGDGTRLSIL.